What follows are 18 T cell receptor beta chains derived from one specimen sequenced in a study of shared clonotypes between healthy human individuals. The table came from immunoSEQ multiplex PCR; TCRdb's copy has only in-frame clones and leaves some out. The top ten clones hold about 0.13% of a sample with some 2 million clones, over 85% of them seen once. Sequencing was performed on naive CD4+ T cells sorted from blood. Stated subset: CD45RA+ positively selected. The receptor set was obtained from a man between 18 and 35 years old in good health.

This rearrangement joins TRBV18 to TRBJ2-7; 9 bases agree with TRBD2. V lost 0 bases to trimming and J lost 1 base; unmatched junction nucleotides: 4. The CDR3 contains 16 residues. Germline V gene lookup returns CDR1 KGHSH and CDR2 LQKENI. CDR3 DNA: TGTGCCAGCTCACCACCCACTAGCGGGTTATCCTACGAGCAGTACTTC. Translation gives CASSPPTSGLSYEQYF.

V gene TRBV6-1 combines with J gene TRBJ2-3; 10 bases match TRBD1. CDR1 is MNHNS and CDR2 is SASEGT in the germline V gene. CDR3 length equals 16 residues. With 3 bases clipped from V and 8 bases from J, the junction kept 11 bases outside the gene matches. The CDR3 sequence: CASSDDRGHLLGTQYF. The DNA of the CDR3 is TGTGCCAGCAGTGACGACAGGGGGCACCTCCTCGGTACGCAGTATTTT.

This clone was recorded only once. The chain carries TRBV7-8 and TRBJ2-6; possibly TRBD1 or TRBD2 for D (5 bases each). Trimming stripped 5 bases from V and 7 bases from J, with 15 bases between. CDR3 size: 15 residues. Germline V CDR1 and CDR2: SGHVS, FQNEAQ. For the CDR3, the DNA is TGTGCCAGCAGCAGAAACGGGGCGGGCGCCAACGTCCTGACTTTC. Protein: CASSRNGAGANVLTF.

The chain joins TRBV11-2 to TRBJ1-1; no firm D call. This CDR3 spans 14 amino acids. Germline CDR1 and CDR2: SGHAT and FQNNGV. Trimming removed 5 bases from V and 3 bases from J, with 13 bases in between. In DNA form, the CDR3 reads TGTGCCAGCAGCCTTCAGGTTGAGGACACTGAAGCTTTCTTT. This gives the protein CASSLQVEDTEAFF.

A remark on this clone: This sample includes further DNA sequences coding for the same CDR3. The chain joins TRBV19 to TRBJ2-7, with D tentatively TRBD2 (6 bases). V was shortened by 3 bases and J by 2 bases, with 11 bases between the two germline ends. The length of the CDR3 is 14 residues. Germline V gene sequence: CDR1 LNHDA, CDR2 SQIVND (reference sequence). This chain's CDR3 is CASSITGGTYEQYF. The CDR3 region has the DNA TGTGCCAGTAGTATTACCGGGGGAACCTACGAGCAGTACTTC. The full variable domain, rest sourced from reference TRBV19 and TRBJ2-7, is DGGITQSPKYLFRKEGQNVTLSCEQNLNHDAMYWYRQDPGQGLRLIYYSQIVNDFQKGDIAEGYSVSREKKESFPLTVTSAQKNPTAFYLCASSITGGTYEQYFGPGTRLTVT.

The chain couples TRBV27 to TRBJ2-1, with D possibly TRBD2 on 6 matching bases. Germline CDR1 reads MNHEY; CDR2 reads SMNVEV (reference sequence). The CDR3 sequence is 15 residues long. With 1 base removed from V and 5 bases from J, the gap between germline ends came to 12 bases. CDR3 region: CASSLLAGTHNEQFF. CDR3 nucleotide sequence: TGTGCCAGCAGTTTATTGGCGGGAACACACAATGAGCAGTTCTTC.

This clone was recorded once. The CDR3 spells CASSALEGFAGELFF. The DNA for the CDR3 is TGTGCCAGCAGTGCATTGGAGGGGTTCGCCGGGGAGCTGTTTTTT. V and J are TRBV6-1 and TRBJ2-2; possibly TRBD2 for D (6 bases). From germline, CDR1 is MNHNS and CDR2 SASEGT. Trimming took off 4 bases at V and 6 bases at J, with 15 bases between the two ends. This CDR3 has 15 residues.

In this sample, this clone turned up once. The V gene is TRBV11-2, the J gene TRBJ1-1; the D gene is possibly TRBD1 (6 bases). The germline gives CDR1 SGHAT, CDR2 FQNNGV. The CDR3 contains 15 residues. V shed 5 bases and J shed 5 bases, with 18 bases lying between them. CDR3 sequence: CASSQRQGMGTEAFF. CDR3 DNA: TGTGCCAGCAGCCAACGTCAGGGGATGGGGACTGAAGCTTTCTTT.

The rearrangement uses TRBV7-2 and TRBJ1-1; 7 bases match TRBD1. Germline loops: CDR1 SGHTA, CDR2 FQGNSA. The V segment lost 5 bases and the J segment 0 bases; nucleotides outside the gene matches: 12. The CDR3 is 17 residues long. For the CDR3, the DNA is TGTGCCAGCAGCCGCGAGGGGGCTTCTCAAATGAACACTGAAGCTTTCTTT. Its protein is CASSREGASQMNTEAFF. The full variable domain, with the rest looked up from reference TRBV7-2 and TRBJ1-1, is GAGVSQSPSNKVTEKGKDVELRCDPISGHTALYWYRQSLGQGLEFLIYFQGNSAPDKSGLPSDRFSAERTGGSVSTLTIQRTQQEDSAVYLCASSREGASQMNTEAFFGQGTRLTVV.

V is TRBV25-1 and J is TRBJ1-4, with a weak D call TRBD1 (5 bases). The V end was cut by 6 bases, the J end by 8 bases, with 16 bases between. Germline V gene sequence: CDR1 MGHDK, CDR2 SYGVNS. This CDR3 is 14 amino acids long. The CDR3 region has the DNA TGTGCCAGCAGCGATCCTGGGGGTCACGAAAAACTGTTTTTT. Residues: CASSDPGGHEKLFF.

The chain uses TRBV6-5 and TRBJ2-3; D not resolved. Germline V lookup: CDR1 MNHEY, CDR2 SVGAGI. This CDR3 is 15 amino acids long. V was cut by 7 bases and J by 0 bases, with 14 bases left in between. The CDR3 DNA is TGTGCCAGCACCCCAAGTCGCTCTAGCACAGATACGCAGTATTTT. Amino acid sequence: CASTPSRSSTDTQYF.

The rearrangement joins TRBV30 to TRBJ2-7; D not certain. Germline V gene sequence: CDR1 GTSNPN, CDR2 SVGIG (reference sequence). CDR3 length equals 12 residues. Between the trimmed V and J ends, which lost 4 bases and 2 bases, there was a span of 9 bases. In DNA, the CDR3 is TGTGCCTGGAACCAGAGAACCTACGAGCAGTACTTC. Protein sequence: CAWNQRTYEQYF.

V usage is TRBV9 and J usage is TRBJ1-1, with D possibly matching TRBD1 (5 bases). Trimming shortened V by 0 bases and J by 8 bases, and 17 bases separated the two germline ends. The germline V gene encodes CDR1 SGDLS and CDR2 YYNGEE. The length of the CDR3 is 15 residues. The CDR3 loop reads CASSVGAAGSQEAFF. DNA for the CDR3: TGTGCCAGCAGCGTAGGGGCGGCAGGGAGTCAAGAAGCTTTCTTT.

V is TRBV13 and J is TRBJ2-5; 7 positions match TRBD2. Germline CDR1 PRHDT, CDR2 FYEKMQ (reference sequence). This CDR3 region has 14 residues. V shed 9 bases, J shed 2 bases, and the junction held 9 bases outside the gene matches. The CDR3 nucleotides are TGTGCCAGTAAACGGGGGGTATGGCAAGAGACCCAGTACTTC. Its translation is CASKRGVWQETQYF.

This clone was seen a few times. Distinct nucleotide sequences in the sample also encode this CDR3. As DNA, the CDR3 is TGTGCCAGCTCACCACCGAGCAGCTCCTACGAGCAGTACTTC. Translating gives CASSPPSSSYEQYF. This rearrangement joins TRBV18 to TRBJ2-7; D unresolved. In germline, CDR1 is KGHSH, CDR2 LQKENI. Trimming took 0 bases from V and 0 from J, leaving 6 bases between them. CDR3 length: 14 amino acids.

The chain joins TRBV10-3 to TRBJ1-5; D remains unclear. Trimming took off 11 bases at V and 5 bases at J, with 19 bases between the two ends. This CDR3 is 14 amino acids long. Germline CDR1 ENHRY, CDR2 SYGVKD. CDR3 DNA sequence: TGTGCCGGCCGTAGCCACCGAGGTGATCAGCCCCAGCATTTT. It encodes CAGRSHRGDQPQHF.

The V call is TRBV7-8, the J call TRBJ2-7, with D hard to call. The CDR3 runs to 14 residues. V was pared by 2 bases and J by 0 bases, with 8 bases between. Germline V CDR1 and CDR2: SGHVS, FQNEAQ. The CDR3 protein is CASSLMGLSYEQYF. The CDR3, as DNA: TGTGCCAGCAGCTTAATGGGCCTCTCCTACGAGCAGTACTTC.

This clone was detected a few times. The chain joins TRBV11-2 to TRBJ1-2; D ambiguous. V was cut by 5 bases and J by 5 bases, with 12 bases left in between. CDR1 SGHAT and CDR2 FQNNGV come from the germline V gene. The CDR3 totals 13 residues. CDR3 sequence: CASSPLVPYGYTF. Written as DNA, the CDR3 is TGTGCCAGCAGCCCTTTGGTGCCTTATGGCTACACCTTC.